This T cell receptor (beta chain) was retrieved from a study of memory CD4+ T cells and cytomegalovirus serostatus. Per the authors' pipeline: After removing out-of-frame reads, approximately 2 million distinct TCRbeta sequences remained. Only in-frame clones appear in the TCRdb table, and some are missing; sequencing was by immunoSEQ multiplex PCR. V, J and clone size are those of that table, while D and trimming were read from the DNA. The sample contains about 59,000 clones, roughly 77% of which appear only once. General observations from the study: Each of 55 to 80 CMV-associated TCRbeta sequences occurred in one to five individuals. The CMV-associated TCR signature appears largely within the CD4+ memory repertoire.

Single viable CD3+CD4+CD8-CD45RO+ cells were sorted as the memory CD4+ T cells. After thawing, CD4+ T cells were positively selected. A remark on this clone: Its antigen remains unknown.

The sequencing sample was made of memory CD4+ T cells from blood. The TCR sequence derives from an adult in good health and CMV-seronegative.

The CDR3 here is CASSPQGSANEKLFF. CDR3 in DNA: TGCGCCAGCAGCCCACAGGGTTCAGCTAATGAAAAACTGTTTTTT. This sequence joins TRBV4-3 and TRBJ1-4; a weak D match, TRBD1 (6 bases). The CDR3 runs to 15 residues. Deletions cut 4 bases from V and 3 bases from J, with 12 bases between. Germline assignment: CDR1 LGHNA and CDR2 YSLEER.